The next 26 T cell receptor beta chains were all read from a single sample in a study of graft-versus-host responses after intestinal transplantation. The method was immunoSEQ multiplex PCR; TCRdb's version includes in-frame clones alone and lacks a portion of them. This repertoire shows about 94,000 clones, roughly nine tenths found once; its top ten account for 0.4% to 0.5%. These receptors lack a known antigen. The sequencing used unstimulated CD8+ T cells sorted from spleen or lymph node cells, collected before intestinal transplant. All receptors come from a human donor who received an intestinal transplant.

CDR3 DNA sequence: TGTGCCAGCAGCTTAGTAGGGACAGGGGGCACTGAAGCTTTCTTT. Protein: CASSLVGTGGTEAFF. V is TRBV11-2 and J is TRBJ1-1; TRBD1 matches 11 bases. Germline V lookup: CDR1 SGHAT, CDR2 FQNNGV. The CDR3 is 15 residues long. The junction had 2 bases not matched to a gene; V was cut back by 1 base and J by 4 bases.

CDR3 residues: CARLAGCTGELFF. The CDR3 nucleotides are TGTGCCAGACTAGCGGGATGTACCGGGGAGCTGTTTTTT. The chain has TRBV28 and TRBJ2-2, with 10 bases identical to TRBD2. The CDR3 length is 13 residues. The germline CDR1 and CDR2 sequences are MDHEN and SYDVKM. V shed 9 bases and J 5 bases; nucleotides not matched to a gene: 3.

The CDR3 region is CASGPEGGLGYNEQFF. The CDR3 DNA follows: TGTGCTAGTGGCCCCGAGGGGGGGTTGGGCTACAATGAGCAGTTCTTC. This rearrangement joins TRBV12-5 to TRBJ2-1; D might be TRBD2 (7 bases). Per the germline V gene, CDR1 is LGHNT and CDR2 is FRNRAP. The CDR3 is 16 amino acids. Trimming shortened V by 6 bases and J by 3 bases, and 18 bases separated the two germline ends.

The chain employs TRBV7-9 and TRBJ1-1; D may be TRBD1 (5 bases). Germline V CDR1 and CDR2: SEHNR, FQNEAQ (reference sequence). V lost 4 bases, J lost 3 bases, and 15 bases lay in between. This CDR3 spans 15 amino acids. CDR3 loop: CASSSQPGGYTEAFF. DNA for the CDR3: TGTGCCAGCAGCTCCCAACCGGGGGGTTACACTGAAGCTTTCTTT. Drawing the rest from reference TRBV7-9 and TRBJ1-1, the complete variable domain is DTGVSQNPRHKITKRGQNVTFRCDPISEHNRLYWYRQTLGQGPEFLTYFQNEAQLEKSRLLSDRFSAERPKGSFSTLEIQRTEQGDSAMYLCASSSQPGGYTEAFFGQGTRLTVV.

This chain connects TRBV27 to TRBJ2-7; D is unresolved. Between the trimmed V and J ends, which lost 4 bases and 3 bases, there was a span of 10 bases. Germline V gene lookup returns CDR1 MNHEY and CDR2 SMNVEV (reference sequence). This CDR3 spans 13 amino acids. The DNA for the CDR3 is TGTGCCAGCAGTTCCCACCCCTACTACGAGCAGTACTTC. This encodes CASSSHPYYEQYF.

This chain joins TRBV27 and TRBJ2-1; 9 bases align to TRBD1. The CDR3 has 15 residues. V shed 8 bases and J 2 bases; nucleotides not matched to a gene: 7. The germline CDR1 and CDR2 sequences are MNHEY and SMNVEV (reference sequence). In DNA form, the CDR3 reads TGTGCCAGCTCCCTGCGGACAGGGGCCTACAATGAGCAGTTCTTC. Protein product: CASSLRTGAYNEQFF.

This chain joins TRBV28 and TRBJ2-2, with TRBD2 matching over 8 bases. The length of the CDR3 is 15 residues. V gave up 6 bases and J gave up 4 bases; unmatched junction bases: 7. Germline lookup yields CDR1 MDHEN and CDR2 SYDVKM. CDR3 protein: CASRRAGAVTGELFF. The CDR3 DNA reads as TGTGCCAGCAGACGAGCGGGAGCGGTCACCGGGGAGCTGTTTTTT.

The chain carries TRBV5-4 and TRBJ2-7; tentatively, D is TRBD2 (5 bases). This CDR3 is built from 13 residues. Germline CDR1 SGHNT, CDR2 YYREEE (reference sequence). V dropped 5 bases and J dropped 2 bases, with 11 bases sitting between them. CDR3 nucleotide sequence: TGTGCCAGCAGGCCGGACGGGGCCTACGAGCAGTACTTC. Amino acid sequence: CASRPDGAYEQYF.

The rearrangement joins TRBV25-1 to TRBJ1-1; tentatively, D is TRBD1 (5 bases). Trimming pared 1 base from V and 6 bases from J, leaving 12 bases between. The germline CDR1 and CDR2 sequences are MGHDK and SYGVNS. CDR3 length: 14 residues. The CDR3 loop reads CASSEFGGDAEAFF. CDR3 DNA: TGTGCCAGCAGTGAATTTGGCGGGGACGCTGAAGCTTTCTTT.

Concerning this clone itself: At one boundary the junction diverges from the germline segment, which might be a read error. CDR3 in DNA: TGTGCCGGCAGTTATGCGGGGGGTTACAATGAGCAGTTCTTC. Translated, it gives CAGSYAGGYNEQFF. This chain uses TRBV6-5 with TRBJ2-1; 8 nucleotides align to TRBD2. From germline, CDR1 is MNHEY and CDR2 SVGAGI. The CDR3 extends over 14 amino acids.

The chain joins TRBV28 to TRBJ2-6; 9 bases are a match to TRBD2. Germline V gives CDR1 MDHEN, CDR2 SYDVKM. The CDR3 is made up of 17 amino acids. With V trimmed by 3 bases and J by 1 base, 4 bases remained unmatched. In DNA form, the CDR3 reads TGTGCCAGCAGTTTTTTTAGCGGGGGATCTGGGGCCAACGTCCTGACTTTC. It yields the protein CASSFFSGGSGANVLTF. The variable domain in full, with the rest retrieved from reference TRBV28 and TRBJ2-6, is DVKVTQSSRYLVKRTGEKVFLECVQDMDHENMFWYRQDPGLGLRLIYFSYDVKMKEKGDIPEGYSVSREKKERFSLILESASTNQTSMYLCASSFFSGGSGANVLTFGAGSRLTVL.

This rearrangement joins TRBV2 to TRBJ1-1; no definite D call. The length of the CDR3 is 14 residues. V lost 8 bases to trimming and J lost 6 bases, with 19 bases between them. The germline gives CDR1 SNHLY, CDR2 FYNNEI. Here the CDR3 reads CASFSGSRAAEAFF. The CDR3 DNA reads TGTGCCAGCTTCTCGGGGTCCCGGGCTGCTGAAGCTTTCTTT.

The chain recombines TRBV27 with TRBJ2-7; D is unresolved. The CDR3 extends over 13 amino acids. Germline V gene sequence: CDR1 MNHEY, CDR2 SMNVEV (reference sequence). The ends were cut back, 5 bases at V and 6 bases at J, with 14 bases in the middle. This CDR3 reads CASSPNILSEQYF. In nucleotides, the CDR3 is TGTGCCAGCAGTCCTAATATTCTTTCCGAGCAGTACTTC.

The chain employs TRBV12-5 and TRBJ1-5; D may be TRBD1 (6 bases). Looked up from germline, CDR1 is LGHNT and CDR2 is FRNRAP. CDR3 length: 13 residues. Trimming stripped 6 bases from V and 5 bases from J, with 11 bases between. CDR3 coding DNA: TGTGCTAGTGGAGACAGGACGGATCAGCCCCAGCATTTT. Translation: CASGDRTDQPQHF.

The chain uses TRBV5-6 and TRBJ2-6; TRBD2 matches 13 bases. CDR3 size: 17 residues. Germline CDR1 is SGHDT and CDR2 is YYEEEE. Trimming removed 3 bases from V and 2 bases from J; junction bases left unmatched: 2. CDR3 sequence: CASSYTSGGAGANVLTF. DNA for the CDR3: TGTGCCAGCAGCTACACTAGCGGGGGGGCTGGGGCCAACGTCCTGACTTTC.

The chain employs TRBV12-5 and TRBJ1-4; D gene unclear. This CDR3 has 15 amino acids. Germline loops: CDR1 LGHNT, CDR2 FRNRAP. V lost 7 bases and J lost 2, with 14 bases in between. For the CDR3, the DNA is TGTGCTAGTGACAGCGGATTTTCTACTAATGAAAAACTGTTTTTT. Translating gives CASDSGFSTNEKLFF.

The V gene is TRBV7-9, the J gene TRBJ1-2, with TRBD1 matching 12 bases. Germline-derived CDR1 and CDR2 are SEHNR and FQNEAQ (reference sequence). The CDR3 contains 15 residues. V shed 5 bases and J 6 bases; nucleotides not matched to a gene: 7. The CDR3 protein is CASSKGQGAWNGYTF. In nucleotides, the CDR3 is TGTGCCAGCAGCAAGGGACAGGGGGCATGGAATGGCTACACCTTC.

The chain uses TRBV5-1 and TRBJ1-1; no clear D. Germline loops: CDR1 SGHRS, CDR2 YFSETQ. V was cut by 1 base and J by 2 bases, with 15 bases left in between. This CDR3 region has 16 residues. In nucleotides, the CDR3 is TGCGCCAGCAGCTTGTCTGGGGAGGTAGGAAACACTGAAGCTTTCTTT. Protein product: CASSLSGEVGNTEAFF.

This sequence joins TRBV4-1 and TRBJ2-2, with TRBD1 matching over 8 bases. CDR3 length: 15 residues. Germline V gene sequence: CDR1 MGHRA, CDR2 YSYEKL. After removal of 4 bases from V and 6 bases from J, the junction contained 7 bases not matched to a gene. The CDR3 nucleotides are TGCGCCAGCAGCCCGGGACAGGTGTTAGCCGGGGAGCTGTTTTTT. Encoded protein: CASSPGQVLAGELFF.

The table lists this clone with a count of one. The chain carries TRBV27 and TRBJ1-3, with D possibly TRBD1 on 5 matching bases. Germline CDR1 and CDR2: MNHEY and SMNVEV (reference sequence). CDR3 size: 14 residues. V was clipped by 7 bases and J by 0 bases, with 10 bases between them. CDR3 bases: TGTGCCAGCATGGCGGGGCTCTCTGGAAACACCATATATTTT. It is translated as CASMAGLSGNTIYF.

V and J are TRBV5-1 and TRBJ1-5; 7 nucleotides match TRBD1. The germline CDR1 and CDR2 sequences are SGHRS and YFSETQ. J gave up 0 bases and V 0 bases, and 6 bases lay outside the gene matches. The CDR3 is 17 amino acids. This CDR3 is CASSLGTGDYSNQPQHF. CDR3 nucleotides: TGCGCCAGCAGCTTGGGGACAGGAGATTATAGCAATCAGCCCCAGCATTTT.

The chain combines TRBV5-1 with TRBJ1-1, with D tentatively TRBD1 (5 bases). The germline gives CDR1 SGHRS, CDR2 YFSETQ. The V end was cut by 5 bases, the J end by 1 base, with 15 bases between. The CDR3 has 15 residues. CDR3 residues: CASSKGGTPNTEAFF. CDR3 coding DNA: TGCGCCAGCAGTAAAGGAGGGACCCCGAACACTGAAGCTTTCTTT.

The V and J genes are TRBV11-2 and TRBJ2-2; 9 bases map to TRBD2. CDR3 length: 19 amino acids. Per the germline V gene, CDR1 is SGHAT and CDR2 is FQNNGV. Trimming at V came to 1 base and at J to 1 base, leaving 10 bases not matched to a gene. CDR3 protein: CASSLAWRLAVLNTGELFF. In DNA form, the CDR3 reads TGTGCCAGCAGCTTAGCGTGGCGACTAGCGGTATTGAACACCGGGGAGCTGTTTTTT.

This chain uses TRBV19 with TRBJ2-2; D perhaps matches TRBD2 (6 bases). Germline V gene data show CDR1 as LNHDA and CDR2 as SQIVND (reference sequence). The CDR3 covers 15 residues. V gave up 3 bases and J gave up 8 bases, with 16 bases separating them. The CDR3 sequence is CASSMGVGSAGELFF. The CDR3 DNA sequence: TGTGCCAGTAGTATGGGTGTCGGGAGTGCTGGGGAGCTGTTTTTT.

This clone was detected once. The J gene is TRBJ1-6, the V gene TRBV27, with TRBD1 identical over 10 bases. Germline lookup yields CDR1 MNHEY and CDR2 SMNVEV (reference sequence). Losses at the gene ends were 3 bases for V and 7 bases for J; bases not matched to a gene: 0. The CDR3 totals 14 residues. The CDR3 DNA sequence: TGTGCCAGCAGTTTGGACAGGGGGAATTCACCCCTCCACTTT. Its translation: CASSLDRGNSPLHF.

J is TRBJ2-3 and V is TRBV27, with 12 positions matching TRBD2. Germline CDR1 is MNHEY and CDR2 is SMNVEV (reference sequence). The CDR3 loop spans 20 amino acids. J lost 6 bases, V lost 4 bases, and 20 bases had no gene match. CDR3 in DNA: TGTGCCAGCAGTTCACCCCCACCCCCGACTAGCGGGGGCGCGGGGGATACGCAGTATTTT. Protein sequence: CASSSPPPPTSGGAGDTQYF.